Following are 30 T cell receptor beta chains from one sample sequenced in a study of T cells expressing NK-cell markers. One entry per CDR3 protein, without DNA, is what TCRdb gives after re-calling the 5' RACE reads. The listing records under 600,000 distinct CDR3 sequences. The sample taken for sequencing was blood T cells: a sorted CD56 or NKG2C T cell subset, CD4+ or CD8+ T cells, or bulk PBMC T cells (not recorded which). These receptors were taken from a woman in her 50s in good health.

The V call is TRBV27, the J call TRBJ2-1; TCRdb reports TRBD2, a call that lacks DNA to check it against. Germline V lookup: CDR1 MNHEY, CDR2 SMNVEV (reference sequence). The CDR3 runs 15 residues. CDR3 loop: CASSEGLLSYNEQFF.

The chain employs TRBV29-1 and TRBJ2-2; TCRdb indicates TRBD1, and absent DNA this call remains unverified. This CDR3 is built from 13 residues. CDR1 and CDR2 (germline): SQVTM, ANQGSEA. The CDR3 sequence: CSVRLSYTGELFF.

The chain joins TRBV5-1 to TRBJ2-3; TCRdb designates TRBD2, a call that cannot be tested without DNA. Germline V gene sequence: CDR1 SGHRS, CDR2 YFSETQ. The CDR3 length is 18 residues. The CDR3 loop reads CASSLLGTHTLGTDTQYF.

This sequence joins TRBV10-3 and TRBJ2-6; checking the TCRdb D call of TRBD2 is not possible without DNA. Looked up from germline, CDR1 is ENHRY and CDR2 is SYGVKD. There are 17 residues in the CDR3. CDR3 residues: CAIGLQERSSGANVLTF.

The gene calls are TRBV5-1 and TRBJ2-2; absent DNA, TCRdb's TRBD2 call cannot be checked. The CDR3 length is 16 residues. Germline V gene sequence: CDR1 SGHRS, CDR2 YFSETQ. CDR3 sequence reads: CASSLTLAGSSGELFF.

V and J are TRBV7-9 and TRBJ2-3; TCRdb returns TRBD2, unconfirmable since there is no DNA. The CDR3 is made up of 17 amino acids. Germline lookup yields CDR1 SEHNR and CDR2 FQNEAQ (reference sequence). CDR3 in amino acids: CASSPIGLAGGVDTQYF. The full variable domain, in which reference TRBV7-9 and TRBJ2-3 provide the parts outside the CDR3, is DTGVSQNPRHKITKRGQNVTFRCDPISEHNRLYWYRQTLGQGPEFLTYFQNEAQLEKSRLLSDRFSAERPKGSFSTLEIQRTEQGDSAMYLCASSPIGLAGGVDTQYFGPGTRLTVL.

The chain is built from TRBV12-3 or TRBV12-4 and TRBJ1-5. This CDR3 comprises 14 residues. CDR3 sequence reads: CASKTAYSNQPQHF.

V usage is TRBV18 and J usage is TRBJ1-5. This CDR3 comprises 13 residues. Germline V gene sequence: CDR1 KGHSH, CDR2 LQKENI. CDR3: CASSPSSYQPQHF. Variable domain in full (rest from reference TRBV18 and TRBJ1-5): NAGVMQNPRHLVRRRGQEARLRCSPMKGHSHVYWYRQLPEEGLKFMVYLQKENIIDESGMPKERFSAEFPKEGPSILRIQQVVRGDSAAYFCASSPSSYQPQHFGDGTRLSIL.

The CDR3 sequence: CASSATGTENTEAFF. This sequence joins TRBV27 and TRBJ1-1; TCRdb indicates TRBD1, and absent DNA this call remains unverified. The CDR3 loop spans 15 amino acids. Per germline, CDR1 MNHEY and CDR2 SMNVEV (reference sequence).

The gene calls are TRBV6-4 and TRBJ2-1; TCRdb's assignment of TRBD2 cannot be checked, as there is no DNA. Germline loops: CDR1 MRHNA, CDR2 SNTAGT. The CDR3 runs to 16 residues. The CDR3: CASSDSFKREGGEQFF.

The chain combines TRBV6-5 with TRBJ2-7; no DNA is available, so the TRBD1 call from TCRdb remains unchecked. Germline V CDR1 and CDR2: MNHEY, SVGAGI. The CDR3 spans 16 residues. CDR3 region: CASSYATGGVSYEQYF.

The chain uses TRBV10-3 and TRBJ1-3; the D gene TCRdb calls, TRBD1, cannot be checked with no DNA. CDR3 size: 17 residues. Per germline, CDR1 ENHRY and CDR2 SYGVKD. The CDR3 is CAISESVTGSSGNTIYF.

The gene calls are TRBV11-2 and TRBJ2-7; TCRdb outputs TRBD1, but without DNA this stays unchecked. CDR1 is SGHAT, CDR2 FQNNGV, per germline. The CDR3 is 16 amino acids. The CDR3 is CASSLAPRRSSYEQYF.

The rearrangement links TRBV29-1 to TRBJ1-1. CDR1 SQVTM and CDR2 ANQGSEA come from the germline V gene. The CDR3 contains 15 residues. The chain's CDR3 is CSVVRQSPGITEAFF. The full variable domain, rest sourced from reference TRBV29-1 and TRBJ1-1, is SAVISQKPSRDICQRGTSLTIQCQVDSQVTMMFWYRQQPGQSLTLIATANQGSEATYESGFVIDKFPISRPNLTFSTLTVSNMSPEDSSIYLCSVVRQSPGITEAFFGQGTRLTVV.

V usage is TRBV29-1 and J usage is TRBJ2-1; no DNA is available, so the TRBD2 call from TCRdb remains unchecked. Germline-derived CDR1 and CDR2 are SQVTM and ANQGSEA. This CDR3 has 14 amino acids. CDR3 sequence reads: CSVGKAGDDNEQFF.

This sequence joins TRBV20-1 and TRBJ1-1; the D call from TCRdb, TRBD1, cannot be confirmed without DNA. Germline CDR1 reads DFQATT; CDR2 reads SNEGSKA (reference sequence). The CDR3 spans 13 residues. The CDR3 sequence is CSAGGDSNTEAFF.

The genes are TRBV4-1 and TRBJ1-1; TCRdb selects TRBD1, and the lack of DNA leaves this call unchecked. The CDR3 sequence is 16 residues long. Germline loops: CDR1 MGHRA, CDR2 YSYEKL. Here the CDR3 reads CASSQEWVGGWVEAFF.

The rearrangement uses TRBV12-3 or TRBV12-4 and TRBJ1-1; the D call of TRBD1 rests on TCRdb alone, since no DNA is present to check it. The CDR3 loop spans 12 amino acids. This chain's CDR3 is CASSLDRGAAFF.

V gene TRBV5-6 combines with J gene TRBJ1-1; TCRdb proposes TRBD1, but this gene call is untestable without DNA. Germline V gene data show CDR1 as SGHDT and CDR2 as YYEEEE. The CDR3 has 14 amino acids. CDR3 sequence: CASSGSPGDTEAFF.

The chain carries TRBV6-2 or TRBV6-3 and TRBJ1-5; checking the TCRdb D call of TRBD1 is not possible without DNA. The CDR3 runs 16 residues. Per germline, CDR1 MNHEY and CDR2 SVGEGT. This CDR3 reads CASSYYPGREDQPQHF.

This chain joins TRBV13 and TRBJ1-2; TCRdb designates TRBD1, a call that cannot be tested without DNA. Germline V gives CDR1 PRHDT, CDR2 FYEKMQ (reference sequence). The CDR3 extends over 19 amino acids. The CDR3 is CASRRFNWGTQVLGYGYTF.

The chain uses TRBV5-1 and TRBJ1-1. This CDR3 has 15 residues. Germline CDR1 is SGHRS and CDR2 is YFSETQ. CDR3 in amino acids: CASSLYGMGNTEAFF.

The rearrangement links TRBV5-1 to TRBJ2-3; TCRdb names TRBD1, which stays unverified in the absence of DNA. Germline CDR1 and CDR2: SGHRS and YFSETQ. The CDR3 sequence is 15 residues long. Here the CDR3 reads CASSPLGATRVLQYF. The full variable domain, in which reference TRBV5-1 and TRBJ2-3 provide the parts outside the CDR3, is KAGVTQTPRYLIKTRGQQVTLSCSPISGHRSVSWYQQTPGQGLQFLFEYFSETQRNKGNFPGRFSGRQFSNSRSEMNVSTLELGDSALYLCASSPLGATRVLQYFGPGTRLTVL.

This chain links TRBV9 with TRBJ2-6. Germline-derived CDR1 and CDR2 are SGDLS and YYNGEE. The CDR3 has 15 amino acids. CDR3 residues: CASSATAFGANVLTF.

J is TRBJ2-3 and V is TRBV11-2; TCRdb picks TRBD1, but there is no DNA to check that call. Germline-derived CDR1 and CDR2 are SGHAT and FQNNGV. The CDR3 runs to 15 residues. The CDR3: CASRLEGQGTDTQYF.

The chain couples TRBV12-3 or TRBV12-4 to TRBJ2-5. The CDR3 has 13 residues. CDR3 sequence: CASSLYSQETQYF.

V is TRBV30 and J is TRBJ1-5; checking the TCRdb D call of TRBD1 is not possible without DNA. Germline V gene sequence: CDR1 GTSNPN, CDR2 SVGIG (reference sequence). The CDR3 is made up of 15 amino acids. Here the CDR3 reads CAWSLGADPNQPQHF.

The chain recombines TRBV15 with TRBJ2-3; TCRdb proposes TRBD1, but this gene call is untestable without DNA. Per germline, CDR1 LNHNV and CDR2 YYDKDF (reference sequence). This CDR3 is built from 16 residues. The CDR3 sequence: CATSRRSGGYGDTQYF. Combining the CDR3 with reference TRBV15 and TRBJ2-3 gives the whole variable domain DAMVIQNPRYQVTQFGKPVTLSCSQTLNHNVMYWYQQKSSQAPKLLFHYYDKDFNNEADTPDNFQSRRPNTSFCFLDIRSPGLGDTAMYLCATSRRSGGYGDTQYFGPGTRLTVL.

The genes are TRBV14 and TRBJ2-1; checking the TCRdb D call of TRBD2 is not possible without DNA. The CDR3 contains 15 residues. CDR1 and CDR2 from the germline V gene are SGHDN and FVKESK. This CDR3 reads CASSHVLADYNEQFF.

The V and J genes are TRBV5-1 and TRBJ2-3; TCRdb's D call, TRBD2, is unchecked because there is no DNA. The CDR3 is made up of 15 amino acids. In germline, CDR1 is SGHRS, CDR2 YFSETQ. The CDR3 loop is CASSLDGPSTDTQYF. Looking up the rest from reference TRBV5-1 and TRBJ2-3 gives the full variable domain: KAGVTQTPRYLIKTRGQQVTLSCSPISGHRSVSWYQQTPGQGLQFLFEYFSETQRNKGNFPGRFSGRQFSNSRSEMNVSTLELGDSALYLCASSLDGPSTDTQYFGPGTRLTVL.